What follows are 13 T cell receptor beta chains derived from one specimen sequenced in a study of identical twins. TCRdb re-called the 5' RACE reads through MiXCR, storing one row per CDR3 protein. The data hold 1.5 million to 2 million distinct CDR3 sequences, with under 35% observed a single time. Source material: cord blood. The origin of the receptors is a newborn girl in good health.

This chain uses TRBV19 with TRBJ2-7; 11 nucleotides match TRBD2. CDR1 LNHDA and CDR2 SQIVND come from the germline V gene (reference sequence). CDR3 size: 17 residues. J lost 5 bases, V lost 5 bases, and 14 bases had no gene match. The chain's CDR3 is CASSLPTSGAQRNEQYF. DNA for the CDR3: TGTGCCAGTAGTCTCCCGACTAGCGGGGCCCAGCGAAACGAGCAGTACTTC.

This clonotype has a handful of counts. CDR3: CATRLAPYNEQFF. Here the CDR3 DNA reads TGTGCCACACGACTAGCCCCCTACAATGAGCAGTTCTTC. This sequence joins TRBV15 and TRBJ2-1, with 7 bases that match TRBD2. Germline CDR1 and CDR2: LNHNV and YYDKDF (reference sequence). V lost 9 bases and J lost 2; bases outside the gene matches: 4. The length of the CDR3 is 13 residues.

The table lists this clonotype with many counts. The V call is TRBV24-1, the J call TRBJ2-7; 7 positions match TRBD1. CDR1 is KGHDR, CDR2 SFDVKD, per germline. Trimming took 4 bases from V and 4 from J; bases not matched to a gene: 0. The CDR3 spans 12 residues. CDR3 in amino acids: CATSDRGYEQYF. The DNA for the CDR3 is TGTGCCACCAGTGACAGGGGGTACGAGCAGTACTTC.

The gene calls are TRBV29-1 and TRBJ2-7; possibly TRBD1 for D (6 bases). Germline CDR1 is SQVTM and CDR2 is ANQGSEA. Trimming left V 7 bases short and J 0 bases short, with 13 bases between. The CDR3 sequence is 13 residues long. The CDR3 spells CSGQDSYSYEQYF. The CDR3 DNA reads TGCAGCGGACAGGACAGTTACTCCTACGAGCAGTACTTC.

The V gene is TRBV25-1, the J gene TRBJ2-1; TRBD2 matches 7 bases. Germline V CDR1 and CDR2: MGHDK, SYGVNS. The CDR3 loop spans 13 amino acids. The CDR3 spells CISHSGIYNEQFF. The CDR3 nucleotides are TGTATTTCACACAGCGGGATTTACAATGAGCAGTTCTTC.

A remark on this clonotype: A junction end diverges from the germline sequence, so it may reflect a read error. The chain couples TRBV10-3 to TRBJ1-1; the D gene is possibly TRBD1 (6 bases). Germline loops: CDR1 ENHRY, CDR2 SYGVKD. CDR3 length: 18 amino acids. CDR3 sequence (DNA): TGTGCCATCTCCGGGGTGGGGGCTGCGAGGCCCATGAACACTGAAGATTTCTTT. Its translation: CAISGVGAARPMNTEDFF.

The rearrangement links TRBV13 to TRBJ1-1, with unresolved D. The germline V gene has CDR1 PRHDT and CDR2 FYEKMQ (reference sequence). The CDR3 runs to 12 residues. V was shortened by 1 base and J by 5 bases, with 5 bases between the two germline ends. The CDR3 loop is CASSLVRTEAFF. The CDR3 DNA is TGTGCCAGCAGCTTAGTGCGGACTGAAGCTTTCTTT.

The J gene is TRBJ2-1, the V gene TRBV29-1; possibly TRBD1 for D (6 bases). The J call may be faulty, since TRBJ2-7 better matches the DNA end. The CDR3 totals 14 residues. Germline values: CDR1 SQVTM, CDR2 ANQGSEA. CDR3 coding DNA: TGCAGCGTTGTAAGGCAGGGGTCCTACAATGAGCAGTACTTC. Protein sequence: CSVVRQGSYNEQYF.

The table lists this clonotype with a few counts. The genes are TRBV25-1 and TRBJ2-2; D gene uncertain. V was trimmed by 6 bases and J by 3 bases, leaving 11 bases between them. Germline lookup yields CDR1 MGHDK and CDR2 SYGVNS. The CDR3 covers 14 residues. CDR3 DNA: TGTGCCAGCAGCATACTTGGGGACACCGGGGAGCTGTTTTTT. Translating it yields CASSILGDTGELFF.

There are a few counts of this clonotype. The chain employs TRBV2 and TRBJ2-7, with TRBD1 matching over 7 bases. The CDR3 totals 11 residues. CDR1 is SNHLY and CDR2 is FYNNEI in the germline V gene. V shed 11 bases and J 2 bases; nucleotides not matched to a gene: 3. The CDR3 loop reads CAVDRAYEQYF. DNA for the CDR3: TGTGCCGTAGACAGGGCCTACGAGCAGTACTTC.

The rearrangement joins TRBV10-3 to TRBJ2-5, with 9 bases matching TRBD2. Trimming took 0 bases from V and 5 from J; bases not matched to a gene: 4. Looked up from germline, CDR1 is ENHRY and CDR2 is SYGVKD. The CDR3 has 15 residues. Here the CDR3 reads CAISESLAGSETQYF. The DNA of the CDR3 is TGTGCCATCAGTGAGTCCCTAGCGGGGTCCGAGACCCAGTACTTC.

The CDR3 DNA follows: TGTGCCAGCAGCAGAACAGGCCTAGGCGGTGGCTACACCTTC. It codes for CASSRTGLGGGYTF. The rearrangement links TRBV27 to TRBJ1-2; tentative D call: TRBD1 (5 bases). The CDR3 loop spans 14 amino acids. Germline V CDR1 and CDR2: MNHEY, SMNVEV (reference sequence). The V and J ends lost 6 bases and 7 bases respectively, with 18 bases between them.

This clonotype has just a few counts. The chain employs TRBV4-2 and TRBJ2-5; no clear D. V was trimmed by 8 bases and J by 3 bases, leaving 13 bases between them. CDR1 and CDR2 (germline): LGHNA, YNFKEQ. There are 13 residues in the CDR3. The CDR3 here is CASATDPKETQYF. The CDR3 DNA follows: TGTGCCAGCGCAACTGACCCGAAAGAGACCCAGTACTTC.